Listed here are 22 T cell receptor beta chains from one sample, sequenced in a study of OX40 agonist ivuxolimab in advanced cancers. The table came from immunoSEQ multiplex PCR; TCRdb's copy has only in-frame clones and leaves some out. The sample includes about 60,000 clones, roughly nine tenths of them seen just once. The sequencing used CD4+ or CD8+ T cells sorted from blood, collected in a trial of the OX40 agonist ivuxolimab. The receptor set was obtained from an adult with an advanced solid tumor such as melanoma, head and neck, liver or kidney cancer.

V is TRBV5-8 and J is TRBJ1-1, with D possibly matching TRBD1 (5 bases). The CDR3 is 14 amino acids. V was clipped by 4 bases and J by 1 base, with 11 bases between them. The germline V gene has CDR1 SGHTS and CDR2 YDEGEE. The CDR3 DNA reads as TGTGCCAGCAGCCTCCGGGGCCAGAACACTGAAGCTTTCTTT. Protein: CASSLRGQNTEAFF.

This chain uses TRBV27 with TRBJ2-6; the D is unclear. The CDR3 is 14 residues long. Trimming took 6 bases from V and 6 from J, leaving 12 bases between them. Germline V gives CDR1 MNHEY, CDR2 SMNVEV (reference sequence). The CDR3 DNA reads TGTGCCAGCAGCCTGGAGCGCGAGGCCAACGTCCTGACTTTC. Protein sequence: CASSLEREANVLTF.

The chain recombines TRBV7-2 with TRBJ2-7; the match to TRBD1 covers 10 bases. The CDR3 is made up of 15 amino acids. Germline V gives CDR1 SGHTA, CDR2 FQGNSA. V gave up 4 bases and J gave up 3 bases; unmatched junction bases: 6. Here the CDR3 DNA reads TGTGCCAGCAGCTACCGTAGGGACAGGGGCTACGAGCAGTACTTC. This sequence encodes CASSYRRDRGYEQYF.

The chain links TRBV2 to TRBJ2-7; D not certain. V was shortened by 3 bases and J by 9 bases, with 21 bases between the two germline ends. Germline V gene data show CDR1 as SNHLY and CDR2 as FYNNEI. CDR3 length: 15 amino acids. The CDR3 bases are TGTGCCAGCAGTGAGGGTAGAGGTCCCGGAGACGCGCAGTACTTC. It codes for CASSEGRGPGDAQYF.

This rearrangement joins TRBV2 to TRBJ2-7; no clear D. Germline CDR1 and CDR2: SNHLY and FYNNEI. V was clipped by 3 bases and J by 0 bases, with 9 bases between them. The CDR3 has 14 residues. CDR3 region: CASSDSSLSYEQYF. The CDR3 region has the DNA TGTGCCAGCAGTGACTCCTCCCTCTCCTACGAGCAGTACTTC.

V gene TRBV10-3 combines with J gene TRBJ1-2; D gene unclear. Trimming stripped 8 bases from V and 4 bases from J, with 14 bases between. The CDR3 has 13 amino acids. The germline V gene encodes CDR1 ENHRY and CDR2 SYGVKD. The CDR3 coding sequence is TGTGCCATCGCAGAGAAGGGAATCTATGGCTACACCTTC. Protein sequence: CAIAEKGIYGYTF.

The chain carries TRBV5-1 and TRBJ1-1; the match to TRBD1 covers 7 bases. CDR3 length equals 14 residues. CDR1 is SGHRS and CDR2 is YFSETQ in the germline V gene. V lost 3 bases, J lost 2 bases, and 4 bases stayed unmatched. The CDR3, as DNA: TGCGCCAGCAGCTCGGGACAGATAAACACTGAAGCTTTCTTT. Protein product: CASSSGQINTEAFF.

The chain combines TRBV4-1 with TRBJ2-5; 11 positions match TRBD2. CDR1 MGHRA and CDR2 YSYEKL come from the germline V gene. Losses at the gene ends were 5 bases for V and 1 base for J; bases not matched to a gene: 3. CDR3 size: 15 residues. The CDR3 nucleotides read TGCGCCAGCAGCTTAGCGGGGGGGGGCCAAGAGACCCAGTACTTC. Translated: CASSLAGGGQETQYF.

V usage is TRBV4-2 and J usage is TRBJ2-3, with 10 positions matching TRBD2. Per germline, CDR1 LGHNA and CDR2 YNFKEQ. Trimming cost V 1 base and J 7 bases; bases outside gene matches: 11. This CDR3 is 17 amino acids long. CDR3 residues: CASSQVRAGGPENTQYF. The CDR3 coding sequence is TGTGCCAGCAGCCAAGTTAGAGCGGGGGGGCCGGAAAATACGCAGTATTTT.

As regards this clone: The germline gene is not matched at one end of the junction; a read error may be the cause. The chain joins TRBV11-1 to TRBJ2-4; D is possibly TRBD1 (5 bases). The germline gives CDR1 SGHAT, CDR2 FQDESV (reference sequence). The CDR3 runs to 14 residues. CDR3: CASSSGSRKSIQYF. For the CDR3, the DNA is TGTGCCAGCAGCTCAGGGTCTCGGAAAAGCATTCAGTACTTC. Filled out from reference TRBV11-1 and TRBJ2-4, the complete variable domain reads EAEVAQSPRYKITEKSQAVAFWCDPISGHATLYWYRQILGQGPELLVQFQDESVVDDSQLPKDRFSAERLKGVDSTLKIQPAELGDSAMYLCASSSGSRKSIQYFGAGTRLSVL.

About this clone itself: Germline and junction disagree at one end, which may indicate a read error. This rearrangement joins TRBV7-7 to TRBJ2-1; the D is unclear. CDR3 length: 13 amino acids. Germline V gene lookup returns CDR1 SSHAT and CDR2 FNYEAQ (reference sequence). The CDR3 nucleotides are TGTGCTAGCAGCTTAAGGGTATATGATGAGCAGTTCTTC. It yields the protein CASSLRVYDEQFF.

This chain uses TRBV7-6 with TRBJ2-7, with TRBD1 as a possible D gene (5 bases). The CDR3 loop spans 14 amino acids. V lost 1 base to trimming and J lost 6 bases, with 13 bases between them. CDR1 and CDR2 (germline): SGHVS, FNYEAQ. The CDR3 DNA reads as TGTGCCAGCAGCTTAGTCCAGGGTCCATTCGAGCAGTACTTC. It is translated as CASSLVQGPFEQYF.

The V call is TRBV9, the J call TRBJ2-5, with D possibly matching TRBD2 (5 bases). The CDR3 has 14 amino acids. V lost 3 bases, J lost 5 bases, and 14 bases lay in between. Germline loops: CDR1 SGDLS, CDR2 YYNGEE. This chain's CDR3 is CASSGDAWRETQYF. Written as DNA, the CDR3 is TGTGCCAGCAGCGGGGATGCCTGGAGGGAGACCCAGTACTTC.

The gene calls are TRBV5-1 and TRBJ2-5, with 7 bases identical to TRBD1. Germline CDR1 and CDR2: SGHRS and YFSETQ. Losses at the gene ends were 1 base for V and 5 bases for J; bases not matched to a gene: 8. The CDR3 consists of 15 residues. The CDR3 protein is CASSLSGQVAETQYF. CDR3 DNA sequence: TGCGCCAGCAGCTTGTCCGGACAGGTGGCGGAGACCCAGTACTTC.

This sequence joins TRBV7-9 and TRBJ2-7; D is possibly TRBD2 (5 bases). The length of the CDR3 is 15 residues. The V end was cut by 1 base, the J end by 4 bases, with 14 bases between. The germline gives CDR1 SEHNR, CDR2 FQNEAQ (reference sequence). The CDR3 protein is CASSLDGSSNYEQYF. The CDR3 DNA follows: TGTGCCAGCAGCTTAGATGGGAGCTCAAATTACGAGCAGTACTTC.

The rearrangement links TRBV11-2 to TRBJ1-3, with D unresolved. This CDR3 spans 15 amino acids. Looked up from germline, CDR1 is SGHAT and CDR2 is FQNNGV. Trimming pared 5 bases from V and 4 bases from J, leaving 15 bases between. CDR3 in amino acids: CASSKIRRHGNTIYF. Written as DNA, the CDR3 is TGTGCCAGCAGCAAAATTAGGAGGCACGGAAACACCATATATTTT.

V and J are TRBV4-2 and TRBJ1-4; D gene uncertain. This CDR3 comprises 18 residues. Germline V CDR1 and CDR2: LGHNA, YNFKEQ. V lost 0 bases and J lost 8, with 22 bases in between. The CDR3 is CASSQEVIPPAAREKLFF. The DNA for the CDR3 is TGTGCCAGCAGCCAAGAGGTCATTCCCCCCGCGGCAAGGGAAAAACTGTTTTTT.

The chain is built from TRBV6-6 and TRBJ2-3, with D perhaps assigned TRBD1 or TRBD2 (6 bases each). V was cut by 5 bases and J by 5 bases, with 20 bases left in between. The CDR3 covers 16 residues. The germline gives CDR1 MNHNY, CDR2 SVGAGI (reference sequence). The DNA of the CDR3 is TGTGCCAGCAGTCGCCCCACGGGGGCCCAGGGAGATACGCAGTATTTT. It encodes CASSRPTGAQGDTQYF.

This clone is a singleton in its sample. The chain is built from TRBV20-1 and TRBJ2-1, with unresolved D. There are 11 residues in the CDR3. Trimming took off 6 bases at V and 9 bases at J, with 12 bases between the two ends. The V gene's germline CDR1 is DFQATT and CDR2 SNEGSKA (reference sequence). The CDR3 loop is CSASRLGEQFF. As DNA, the CDR3 is TGCAGTGCCTCTAGACTCGGTGAGCAGTTCTTC.

The CDR3 DNA reads TGTGCCAGCAGCAAAGTTTTGCAGGGAACGGGCAATCAGCCCCAGCATTTT. Translating gives CASSKVLQGTGNQPQHF. The V gene is TRBV21-1, the J gene TRBJ1-5; TRBD1, the D gene given by the table, was not confirmed from the DNA. TRBV21-1 has pseudogene status. CDR3 length: 17 amino acids.

The chain's CDR3 is CASRFRGGYTF. The CDR3, as DNA: TGTGCCAGCAGATTCAGAGGGGGCTACACCTTC. The chain employs TRBV6-5 and TRBJ1-2, with D hard to call. The CDR3 loop spans 11 amino acids. CDR1 is MNHEY and CDR2 is SVGAGI in the germline V gene. V lost 6 bases to trimming and J lost 8 bases, with 10 bases between them.

The CDR3 is CAISGVSQGAYEQYF. For the CDR3, the DNA is TGTGCCATCAGTGGGGTCTCCCAGGGAGCCTACGAGCAGTACTTC. The chain links TRBV10-3 to TRBJ2-7; D tentatively fits TRBD1 or TRBD2 (5 bases each). Trimming shortened V by 4 bases and J by 2 bases, and 15 bases separated the two germline ends. CDR3 size: 15 residues. Germline lookup yields CDR1 ENHRY and CDR2 SYGVKD.